This T cell receptor beta chain appears in the sequencing data of a study of cytomegalovirus exposure and HLA in healthy donors. Findings and limits, study-wide: Association with HLA alleles at 0.05 false discovery rate was found for about 17,000 TCR beta sequences in a later analysis. Donor immune exposure was known only as CMV serostatus.

Primers for the PCR totalled 60 Vbeta and 13 Jbeta. The method was immunoSEQ multiplex PCR; TCRdb's version includes in-frame clones alone and lacks a portion of them. The table lists some 120,000 clones, with 5.5% to 8% in the top ten. The CDR3 is 13 residues long. The V and J ends lost 4 bases and 3 bases respectively, with 10 bases between them. Germline V gene lookup returns CDR1 SGHKS and CDR2 YYEKEE (reference sequence). A note on this clone: Its antigen is currently unknown.

This sequence joins TRBV5-5 and TRBJ1-1; TRBD1 is a possible D gene (6 bases). The clonotype comes from a man aged 35-49 years in good health and CMV-seropositive. Source material: PBMCs. The CDR3 DNA is TGTGCCAGCAGCACTGGGACACACACTGAAGCTTTCTTT. It codes for CASSTGTHTEAFF.